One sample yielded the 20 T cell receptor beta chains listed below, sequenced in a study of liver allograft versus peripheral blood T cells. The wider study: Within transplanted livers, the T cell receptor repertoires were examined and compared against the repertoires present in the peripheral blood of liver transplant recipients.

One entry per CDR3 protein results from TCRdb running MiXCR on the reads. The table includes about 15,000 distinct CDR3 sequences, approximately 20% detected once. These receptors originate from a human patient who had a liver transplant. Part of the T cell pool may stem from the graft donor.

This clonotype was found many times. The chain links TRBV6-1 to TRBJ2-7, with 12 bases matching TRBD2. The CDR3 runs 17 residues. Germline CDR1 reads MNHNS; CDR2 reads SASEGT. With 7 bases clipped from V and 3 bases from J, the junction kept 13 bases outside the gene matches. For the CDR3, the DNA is TGTGCCAGCATCAAGGGACTAGCGGGTTCCATCCACTACGAGCAGTACTTC. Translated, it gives CASIKGLAGSIHYEQYF.

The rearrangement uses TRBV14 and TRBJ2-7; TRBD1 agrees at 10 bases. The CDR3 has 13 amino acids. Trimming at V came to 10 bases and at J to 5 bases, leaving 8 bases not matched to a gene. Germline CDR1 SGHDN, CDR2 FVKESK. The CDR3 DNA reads TGTGCCAACCGCCCGGGACAGGGGAACGAGCAGTACTTC. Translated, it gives CANRPGQGNEQYF. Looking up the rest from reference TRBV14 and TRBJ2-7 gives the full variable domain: EAGVTQFPSHSVIEKGQTVTLRCDPISGHDNLYWYRRVMGKEIKFLLHFVKESKQDESGMPNNRFLAERTGGTYSTLKVQPAELEDSGVYFCANRPGQGNEQYFGPGTRLTVT.

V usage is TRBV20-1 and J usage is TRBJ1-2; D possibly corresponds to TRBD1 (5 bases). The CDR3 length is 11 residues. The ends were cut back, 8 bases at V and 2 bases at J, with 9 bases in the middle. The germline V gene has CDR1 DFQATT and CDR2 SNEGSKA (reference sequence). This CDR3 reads CSLRGNYGYTF. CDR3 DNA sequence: TGCAGTCTCCGGGGGAACTATGGCTACACCTTC.

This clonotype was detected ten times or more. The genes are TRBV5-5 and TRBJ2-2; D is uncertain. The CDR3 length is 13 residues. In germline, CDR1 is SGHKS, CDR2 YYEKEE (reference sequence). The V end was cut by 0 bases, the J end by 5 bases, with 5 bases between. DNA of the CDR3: TGTGCCAGCAGCTTGGGGGTAACCGGGGAGCTGTTTTTT. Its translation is CASSLGVTGELFF.

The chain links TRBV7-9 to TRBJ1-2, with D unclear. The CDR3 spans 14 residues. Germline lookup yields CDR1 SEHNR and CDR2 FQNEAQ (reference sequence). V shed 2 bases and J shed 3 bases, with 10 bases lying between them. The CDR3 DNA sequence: TGTGCCAGCAGCTTATTTGGTCCTTACTATGGCTACACCTTC. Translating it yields CASSLFGPYYGYTF.

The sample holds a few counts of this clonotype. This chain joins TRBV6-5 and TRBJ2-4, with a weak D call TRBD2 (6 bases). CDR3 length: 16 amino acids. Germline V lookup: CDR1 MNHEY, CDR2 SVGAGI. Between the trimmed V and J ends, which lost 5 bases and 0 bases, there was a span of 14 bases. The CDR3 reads CASSPVLALAKNIQYF. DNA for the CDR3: TGTGCCAGCAGTCCCGTTCTAGCGTTAGCCAAAAACATTCAGTACTTC.

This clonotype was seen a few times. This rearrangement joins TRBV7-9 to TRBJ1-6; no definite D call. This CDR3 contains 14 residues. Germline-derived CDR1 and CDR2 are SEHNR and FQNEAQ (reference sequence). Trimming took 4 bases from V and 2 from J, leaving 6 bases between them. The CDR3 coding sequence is TGTGCCAGCAGCTCCGGGGCCTATAATTCACCCCTCCACTTT. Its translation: CASSSGAYNSPLHF. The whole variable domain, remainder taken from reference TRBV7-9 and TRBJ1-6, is DTGVSQNPRHKITKRGQNVTFRCDPISEHNRLYWYRQTLGQGPEFLTYFQNEAQLEKSRLLSDRFSAERPKGSFSTLEIQRTEQGDSAMYLCASSSGAYNSPLHFGNGTRLTVT.

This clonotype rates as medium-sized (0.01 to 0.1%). This chain's CDR3 is CAISDGDQPQHF. The CDR3 DNA reads TGTGCCATCAGTGACGGAGATCAGCCCCAGCATTTT. The chain links TRBV10-3 to TRBJ1-5; no firm D call. The CDR3 has 12 amino acids. V lost 3 bases to trimming and J lost 5 bases, with 5 bases between them. Germline V gives CDR1 ENHRY, CDR2 SYGVKD.

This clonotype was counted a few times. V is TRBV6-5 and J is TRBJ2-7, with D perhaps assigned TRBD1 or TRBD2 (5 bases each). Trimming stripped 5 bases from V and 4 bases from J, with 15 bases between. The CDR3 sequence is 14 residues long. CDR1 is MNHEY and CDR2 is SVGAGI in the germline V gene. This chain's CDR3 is CASSTLTGPYEQYF. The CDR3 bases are TGTGCCAGCAGTACCTTAACGGGACCATACGAGCAGTACTTC.

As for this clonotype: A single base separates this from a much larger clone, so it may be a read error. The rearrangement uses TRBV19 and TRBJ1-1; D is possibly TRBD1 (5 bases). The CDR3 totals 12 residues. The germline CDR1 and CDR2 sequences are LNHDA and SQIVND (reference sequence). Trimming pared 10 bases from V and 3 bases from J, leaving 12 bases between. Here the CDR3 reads CATRGPDTEAFF. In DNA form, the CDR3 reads TGTGCCACCCGGGGCCCTGACACTGAAGCTTTCTTT.

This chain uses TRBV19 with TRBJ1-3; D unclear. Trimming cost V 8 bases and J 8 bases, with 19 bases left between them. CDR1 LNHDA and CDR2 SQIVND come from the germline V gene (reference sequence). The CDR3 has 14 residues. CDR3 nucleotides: TGTGCCAGTCGTCCCGGTGGGTCTTCACACACCATATATTTT. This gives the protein CASRPGGSSHTIYF.

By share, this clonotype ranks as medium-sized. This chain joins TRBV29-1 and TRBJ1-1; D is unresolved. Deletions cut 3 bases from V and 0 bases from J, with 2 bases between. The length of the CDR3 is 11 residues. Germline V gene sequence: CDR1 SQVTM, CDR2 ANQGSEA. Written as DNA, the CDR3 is TGCAGCGTTGATGTGAACACTGAAGCTTTCTTT. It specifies CSVDVNTEAFF. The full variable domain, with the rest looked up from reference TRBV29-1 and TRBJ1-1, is SAVISQKPSRDICQRGTSLTIQCQVDSQVTMMFWYRQQPGQSLTLIATANQGSEATYESGFVIDKFPISRPNLTFSTLTVSNMSPEDSSIYLCSVDVNTEAFFGQGTRLTVV.

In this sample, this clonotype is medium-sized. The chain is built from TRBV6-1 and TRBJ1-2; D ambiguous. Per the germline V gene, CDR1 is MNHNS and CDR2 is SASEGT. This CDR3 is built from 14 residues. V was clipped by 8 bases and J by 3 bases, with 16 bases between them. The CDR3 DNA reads TGTGCCAGCGGGAAACTCCGTGGGGACTATGGCTACACCTTC. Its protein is CASGKLRGDYGYTF.

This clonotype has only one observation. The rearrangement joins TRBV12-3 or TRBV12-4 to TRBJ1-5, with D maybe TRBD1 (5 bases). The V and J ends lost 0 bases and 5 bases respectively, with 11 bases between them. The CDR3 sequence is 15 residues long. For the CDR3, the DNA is TGTGCCAGCAGTTTAGCGGGGACGGAATATCAGCCCCAGCATTTT. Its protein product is CASSLAGTEYQPQHF.

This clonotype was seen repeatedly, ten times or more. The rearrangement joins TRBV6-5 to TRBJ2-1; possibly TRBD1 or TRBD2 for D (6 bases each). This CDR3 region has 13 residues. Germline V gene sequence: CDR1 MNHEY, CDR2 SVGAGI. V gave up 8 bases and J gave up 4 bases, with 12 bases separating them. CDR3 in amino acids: CASGGPYYNEQFF. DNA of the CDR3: TGTGCCAGCGGGGGGCCGTATTACAATGAGCAGTTCTTC.

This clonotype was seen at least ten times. CDR3 coding DNA: TGTGCCAGCAGTCCCGGGACAGGGGGAGAGTCACCCCTCCACTTT. Its translation is CASSPGTGGESPLHF. The chain couples TRBV28 to TRBJ1-6; TRBD1 aligns across 11 bases. V dropped 5 bases and J dropped 10; count of bases not matched to a gene: 7. The CDR3 extends over 15 amino acids. Germline V gene data show CDR1 as MDHEN and CDR2 as SYDVKM.

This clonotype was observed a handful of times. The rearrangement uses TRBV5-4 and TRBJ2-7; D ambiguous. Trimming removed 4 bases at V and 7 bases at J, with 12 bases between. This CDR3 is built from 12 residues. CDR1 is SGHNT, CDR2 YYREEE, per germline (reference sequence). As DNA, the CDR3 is TGTGCCAGCAGCCCGGTTGTGGGTGAGCAGTACTTC. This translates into CASSPVVGEQYF.

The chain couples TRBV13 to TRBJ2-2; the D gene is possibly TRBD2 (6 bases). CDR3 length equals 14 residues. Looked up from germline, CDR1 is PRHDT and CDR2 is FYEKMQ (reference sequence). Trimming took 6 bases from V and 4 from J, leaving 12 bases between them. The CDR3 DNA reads TGTGCCAGCAGACAACCGGGAGCCACCGGGGAGCTGTTTTTT. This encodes CASRQPGATGELFF.

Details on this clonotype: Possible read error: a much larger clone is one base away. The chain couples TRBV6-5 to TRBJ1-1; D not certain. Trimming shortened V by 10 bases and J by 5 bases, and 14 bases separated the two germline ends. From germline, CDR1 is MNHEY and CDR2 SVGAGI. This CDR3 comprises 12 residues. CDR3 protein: CAIHNGATEAFF. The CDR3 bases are TGTGCCATACACAACGGCGCGACTGAAGCTTTCTTT.

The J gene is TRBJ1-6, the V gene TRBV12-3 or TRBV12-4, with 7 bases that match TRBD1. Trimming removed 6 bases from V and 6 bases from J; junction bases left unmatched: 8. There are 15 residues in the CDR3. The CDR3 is CASSRGGTVNSPLHF. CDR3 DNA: TGTGCCAGCAGCCGCGGAGGGACAGTTAATTCACCCCTCCACTTT.